Listed here are 13 T cell receptor beta chains from one sample, sequenced in a study of T cell repertoires in cytomegalovirus infection. MiXCR, applied by TCRdb to the reads, yields one record per CDR3 protein. The profile shows approximately 190,000 distinct CDR3 sequences, 9.5% of them singletons. Sequencing was performed on PBMCs. The receptors shown here come from a human donor in good health (CMV status not recorded). Some clones in this sample may be carry-over from other donors' samples.

This clonotype has at least ten counts. The V gene is TRBV19, the J gene TRBJ1-1; a possible D gene is TRBD1 (5 bases). The CDR3 length is 13 residues. V lost 10 bases and J lost 1, with 13 bases in between. The V gene's germline CDR1 is LNHDA and CDR2 SQIVND (reference sequence). CDR3 loop: CATSFGQNTEAFF. CDR3 DNA sequence: TGTGCCACCAGCTTCGGACAGAACACTGAAGCTTTCTTT.

There are many counts of this clonotype. The V call is TRBV11-3, the J call TRBJ2-5, with 11 positions matching TRBD2. The V and J ends lost 1 base and 2 bases, in that order; junction bases with no gene match: 0. CDR1 and CDR2 (germline): SGHNT, YENEEA. The CDR3 consists of 15 residues. DNA for the CDR3: TGTGCCAGCAGCTTAGGACTAGCGGGGCAAGAGACCCAGTACTTC. Its protein is CASSLGLAGQETQYF.

The sample holds many counts of this clonotype. This chain joins TRBV7-6 and TRBJ2-3, with 11 bases fitting TRBD2. With 5 bases clipped from V and 3 bases from J, the junction kept 1 base outside the gene matches. CDR1 and CDR2 from the germline V gene are SGHVS and FNYEAQ. The CDR3 totals 14 residues. The CDR3 bases are TGTGCCAGCAGCAGACTAGCGGGGACAGATACGCAGTATTTT. The encoded protein is CASSRLAGTDTQYF.

This clonotype showed up many times. The rearrangement joins TRBV19 to TRBJ1-5; D remains unclear. Looked up from germline, CDR1 is LNHDA and CDR2 is SQIVND (reference sequence). The CDR3 consists of 13 residues. V shed 10 bases and J shed 3 bases, with 13 bases lying between them. CDR3 bases: TGTGCCACCTGCCCTGACTTCAATCAGCCCCAGCATTTT. Translated, it gives CATCPDFNQPQHF.

This clonotype was found many times. This chain uses TRBV2 with TRBJ1-1; D unresolved. The CDR3 extends over 13 amino acids. Germline V gene lookup returns CDR1 SNHLY and CDR2 FYNNEI. V dropped 4 bases and J dropped 0 bases, with 6 bases sitting between them. The DNA of the CDR3 is TGTGCCAGCAGTGCCTCTATGAACACTGAAGCTTTCTTT. This sequence encodes CASSASMNTEAFF.

There are many counts of this clonotype. The V gene is TRBV7-9, the J gene TRBJ1-3, with D possibly TRBD1 on 5 matching bases. Germline CDR1 SEHNR, CDR2 FQNEAQ (reference sequence). V lost 1 base, J lost 0 bases, and 7 bases lay in between. The CDR3 is made up of 15 amino acids. The CDR3 spells CASSLEQVSGNTIYF. As DNA, the CDR3 is TGTGCCAGCAGCTTAGAACAGGTCTCTGGAAACACCATATATTTT.

This clonotype was seen at least ten times. The rearrangement uses TRBV28 and TRBJ1-3; no definite D call. With 4 bases removed from V and 4 bases from J, the gap between germline ends came to 20 bases. CDR1 MDHEN and CDR2 SYDVKM come from the germline V gene. The CDR3 covers 17 residues. CDR3 region: CASSSQFIGEEGNTIYF. Written as DNA, the CDR3 is TGTGCCAGCAGTTCTCAATTTATCGGGGAGGAAGGAAACACCATATATTTT.

The table lists this clonotype with many counts. This chain joins TRBV5-1 and TRBJ1-6; perhaps TRBD1 as D (6 bases). This CDR3 is built from 16 residues. Germline lookup yields CDR1 SGHRS and CDR2 YFSETQ. The ends were cut back, 3 bases at V and 7 bases at J, with 17 bases in the middle. CDR3 sequence: CASSSDRNRLNSPLHF. The CDR3 DNA reads TGCGCCAGCAGCTCGGACAGAAATCGATTGAATTCACCCCTCCACTTT.

This clonotype has a count of ten or more. This rearrangement joins TRBV7-2 to TRBJ1-2; TRBD1 might be the D (6 bases). Trimming removed 7 bases from V and 8 bases from J, with 26 bases in between. The germline gives CDR1 SGHTA, CDR2 FQGNSA. The CDR3 contains 16 residues. CDR3 in amino acids: CASTPRGAGHGLGYTF. In DNA, the CDR3 is TGTGCCAGCACCCCCCGAGGGGCGGGACACGGGTTAGGCTACACCTTC.

The chain recombines TRBV28 with TRBJ2-4; 7 bases are shared with TRBD1. Germline lookup yields CDR1 MDHEN and CDR2 SYDVKM. This CDR3 is 14 amino acids long. V lost 2 bases and J lost 8; bases outside the gene matches: 6. The CDR3 DNA sequence: TGTGCCAGCAGTTTAAGGGGGCGCAGGGACATTCAGTACTTC. Amino acids: CASSLRGRRDIQYF. Together with reference TRBV28 and TRBJ2-4, the CDR3 gives the full variable domain: DVKVTQSSRYLVKRTGEKVFLECVQDMDHENMFWYRQDPGLGLRLIYFSYDVKMKEKGDIPEGYSVSREKKERFSLILESASTNQTSMYLCASSLRGRRDIQYFGAGTRLSVL.

This chain links TRBV6-2 or TRBV6-3 with TRBJ1-6; no firm D call. The CDR3 is 14 residues long. Germline lookup yields CDR1 MNHEY and CDR2 SVGEGT. V shed 2 bases and J shed 8 bases, with 10 bases lying between them. The CDR3 loop reads CASSYGQTYSPLHF. The CDR3 DNA follows: TGTGCCAGCAGTTACGGGCAGACGTATTCACCCCTCCACTTT.

As concerns this clonotype: Because the CDR3 is missing its conserved closing phenylalanine or tryptophan, this is likely a read error. The V gene is TRBV24-1, the J gene TRBJ2-1, with TRBD2 identical over 7 bases. Germline CDR1 reads KGHDR; CDR2 reads SFDVKD. The CDR3 covers 17 residues. Trimming at V came to 6 bases and at J to 7 bases, leaving 17 bases not matched to a gene. The CDR3 bases are TGTGCCACCAGTAGCACAAGGTCTACCCGCGGGGGTAATGAGCAGTTCTCC. Protein: CATSSTRSTRGGNEQFS.

This clonotype has at least ten counts. The rearrangement links TRBV7-2 to TRBJ1-6, with 7 bases identical to TRBD1. Per the germline V gene, CDR1 is SGHTA and CDR2 is FQGNSA. The CDR3 length is 14 residues. V lost 5 bases to trimming and J lost 7 bases; unmatched junction nucleotides: 5. The CDR3 protein is CASSQGGRNSPLHF. The CDR3 nucleotides are TGTGCCAGCAGCCAAGGGGGCAGGAATTCACCCCTCCACTTT.